This T cell receptor (beta chain) was obtained from a study of blood T cell repertoires in COVID-19. Study at large: Collection of acute and convalescent COVID-19 samples took place in the United States, Italy and Spain. From T cells, B-cell-depleted T cells, or PBMCs came the material, which was cDNA or gDNA.

TCRdb's table, derived via immunoSEQ multiplex PCR, lists solely in-frame clones and lacks some. Of more than 200,000 clones in the sample, less than 90% were seen once. Germline lookup yields CDR1 SGHAT and CDR2 FQNNGV. CDR3 size: 15 residues. V lost 4 bases and J lost 4; bases outside the gene matches: 8. The sequence came from a man between 60 and 75 years old with acute or convalescent COVID-19. Sequencing used peripheral blood. The chain links TRBV11-2 to TRBJ2-5, with 8 bases that match TRBD1. The CDR3, as DNA: TGTGCCAGCAGCTACCAGGGGGCGCACGGAGAGACCCAGTACTTC. Its translation: CASSYQGAHGETQYF.